This T cell receptor beta chain stems from a study of regulatory T cells in long-lasting Graves disease. The time point denotes: newly diagnosed GD, antithyroid drugs for less than 3 months. PBMC-derived RNA was used for the TCR library. Patients came from an endocrinology department in Xi'an, China. This clonotype came up many times. The CDR3 consists of 17 residues. Germline V lookup: CDR1 MNHNS, CDR2 SASEGT. The V and J ends lost 5 bases and 0 bases respectively, with 17 bases between them. Sequencing libraries for TCR beta were prepared with iRepertoire HTBI primers and Arm-PCR of CDR3 regions. TCRdb redid the calling of the multiplex PCR reads with MiXCR, one entry per CDR3 protein. In the table there are about 530,000 distinct CDR3 sequences, roughly 15% of which are singletons. This sample also appeared in a second study, on T cells in Graves' hyperthyroidism and ophthalmopathy. This second report adds: Patients aged 18 to 65 with hyperthyroidism were newly diagnosed, with duration under 2 months.

Sample: peripheral blood mononuclear cells (PBMCs), taken at new diagnosis, from a patient treated with antithyroid drugs. This clonotype was sampled from a middle-aged woman with Graves disease. The genes are TRBV6-1 and TRBJ2-1; D assignment may be TRBD1 or TRBD2 (5 bases each). CDR3 coding DNA: TGTGCCAGCAGTCCTCGGGGCTTTCTGAGCTCCTACAATGAGCAGTTCTTC. This sequence encodes CASSPRGFLSSYNEQFF.